Many counts were recorded for the clone carrying this T cell receptor (beta chain). This CDR3 is 14 amino acids long. V lost 8 bases to trimming and J lost 2 bases; unmatched junction nucleotides: 6. CDR1 is LGHDT and CDR2 is YNNKEL in the germline V gene (reference sequence). TCRdb called the 5' RACE reads again in MiXCR, with one record for every CDR3 protein. The sample has about 58,000 distinct CDR3 sequences, 3% to 4% seen once. The data were obtained in a study of neurological immune-mediated disorders. The chain has TRBV3-1 and TRBJ1-2, with 9 bases fitting TRBD1. The origin of this receptor is a woman aged 55 to 70 with multiple sclerosis. Material: PBMCs. The CDR3 DNA reads TGTGCCAGCTCAACAGGGGGCTCCAACTATGGCTACACCTTC. Protein product: CASSTGGSNYGYTF.